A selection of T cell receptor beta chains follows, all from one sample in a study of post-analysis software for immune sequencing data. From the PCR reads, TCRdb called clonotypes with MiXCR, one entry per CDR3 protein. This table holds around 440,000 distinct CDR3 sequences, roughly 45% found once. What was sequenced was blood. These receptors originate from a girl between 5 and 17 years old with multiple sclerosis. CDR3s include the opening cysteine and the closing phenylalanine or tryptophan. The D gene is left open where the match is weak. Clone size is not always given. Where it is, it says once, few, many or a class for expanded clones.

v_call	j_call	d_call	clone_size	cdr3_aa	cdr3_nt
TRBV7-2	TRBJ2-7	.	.	CASSLARAEQYF	TGTGCCAGCAGCTTAGCGCGGGCGGAGCAGTACTTC
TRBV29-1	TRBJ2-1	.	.	CSVEGGSGAYNEQFF	TGCAGCGTTGAAGGAGGTTCCGGGGCCTACAATGAGCAGTTCTTC
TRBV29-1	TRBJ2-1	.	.	CSAVVSSSYNEQFF	TGCAGCGCGGTGGTCTCTAGCTCCTACAATGAGCAGTTCTTC
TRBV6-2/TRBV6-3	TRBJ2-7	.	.	CATLEGFEQYF	TGTGCCACCTTGGAGGGCTTCGAGCAGTACTTC
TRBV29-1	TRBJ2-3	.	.	CSVEPDTDTQYF	TGCAGCGTTGAGCCCGACACAGATACGCAGTATTTT
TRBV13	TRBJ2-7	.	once	CASSPERGNEQYF	TGTGCCAGCAGCCCTGAAAGGGGAAACGAGCAGTACTTC
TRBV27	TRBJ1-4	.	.	CASSLKAPAGGYEKPFF	TGTGCCAGCAGTTTGAAGGCGCCAGCGGGGGGCTACGAAAAACCGTTTTTT
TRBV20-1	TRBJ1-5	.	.	CSASRDQPQHF	TGCAGTGCTAGCAGGGATCAGCCCCAGCATTTT
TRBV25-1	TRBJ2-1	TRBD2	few	CASSGLADFLGREQFF	TGTGCCAGCAGTGGACTAGCCGATTTCCTAGGGCGTGAGCAGTTCTTC
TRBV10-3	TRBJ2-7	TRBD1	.	CAIIAGQGASEQYF	TGTGCCATCATAGCTGGACAGGGGGCATCCGAGCAGTACTTC
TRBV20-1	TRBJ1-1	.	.	CSARKGHYYTEAFF	TGCAGTGCTAGAAAGGGACACTATTACACTGAAGCTTTCTTT
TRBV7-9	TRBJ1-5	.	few	CASSLGSSPYNQPQHF	TGTGCCAGCAGCTTAGGGTCGTCACCTTACAATCAGCCCCAGCATTTT
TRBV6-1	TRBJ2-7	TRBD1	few	CASRTGGAYEQYF	TGTGCCAGCCGGACAGGGGGCGCATACGAGCAGTACTTC
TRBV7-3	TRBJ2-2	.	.	CASSSNQYGGELFF	TGTGCCAGCAGCTCGAATCAGTACGGCGGGGAGCTGTTTTTT
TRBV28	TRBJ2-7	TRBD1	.	CASRTGVYEQYF	TGTGCCAGCAGGACAGGGGTTTACGAGCAGTACTTC
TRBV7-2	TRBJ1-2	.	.	CTSSFTGTNYGYTF	TGTACCAGCAGCTTCACAGGGACTAACTATGGCTACACCTTC
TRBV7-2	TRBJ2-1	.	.	CASSPQGIEQFF	TGTGCCAGCAGCCCCCAGGGTATCGAGCAGTTCTTC
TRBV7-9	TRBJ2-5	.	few	CASSLRQGIVETQYF	TGTGCCAGCAGCCTGCGGCAGGGGATAGTGGAGACCCAGTACTTC
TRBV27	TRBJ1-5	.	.	CATLPREWGNQPQHF	TGTGCCACCCTCCCAAGAGAATGGGGCAATCAGCCCCAGCATTTT
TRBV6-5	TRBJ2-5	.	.	CASSRRGEETQYF	TGTGCCAGCAGCCGAAGGGGGGAAGAGACCCAGTACTTC
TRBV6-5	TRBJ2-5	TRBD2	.	CATSTSGGQETQYF	TGTGCCACGTCGACTAGCGGGGGTCAAGAGACCCAGTACTTC
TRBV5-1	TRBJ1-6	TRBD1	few	CASSLAGQGSPPHF	TGCGCCAGCAGCTTGGCGGGACAGGGCTCACCCCCCCACTTT
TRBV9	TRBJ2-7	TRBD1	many	CASRDRVGEQYF	TGTGCCAGCAGAGACAGGGTCGGCGAGCAGTACTTC
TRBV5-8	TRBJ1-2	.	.	CASSPGADFNYGYTF	TGTGCCAGCAGCCCCGGGGCGGACTTCAACTATGGCTACACCTTC
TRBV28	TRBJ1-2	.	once	CASSPPGRANYGYTF	TGTGCCAGCAGTCCCCCGGGCAGAGCTAACTATGGCTACACCTTC
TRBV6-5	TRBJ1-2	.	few	CASSYSRTPNYGYTF	TGTGCCAGCAGTTACTCCCGGACACCCAACTATGGCTACACCTTC
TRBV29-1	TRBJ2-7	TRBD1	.	CSASLDRVDEQYF	TGCAGCGCCAGCCTGGACAGGGTAGACGAGCAGTACTTC
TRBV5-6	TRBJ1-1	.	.	CASSPRVGMNTEAFF	TGTGCCAGCAGCCCGAGGGTGGGCATGAACACTGAAGCTTTCTTT
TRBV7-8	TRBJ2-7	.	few	CASSYDRWNSYEQYF	TGTGCCAGCAGCTATGACAGGTGGAACTCCTACGAGCAGTACTTC
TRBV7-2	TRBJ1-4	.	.	CASSSGDEKLFF	TGTGCCAGCAGCTCTGGGGATGAAAAACTGTTTTTT
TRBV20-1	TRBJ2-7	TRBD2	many	CSARTGTSGRLSYEQYF	TGCAGTGCTAGAACCGGGACTAGCGGGAGGCTCTCCTACGAGCAGTACTTC
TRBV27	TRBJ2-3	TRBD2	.	CASSPRPSGRAGTDTQYF	TGTGCCAGCAGTCCCCGCCCCAGCGGGAGGGCCGGCACAGATACGCAGTATTTT
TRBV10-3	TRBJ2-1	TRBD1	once	CAATGTGVNNEQFF	TGTGCCGCCACCGGGACAGGGGTTAACAATGAGCAGTTCTTC
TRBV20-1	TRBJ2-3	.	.	CSAAAGDGTDTQYF	TGCAGTGCCGCCGCAGGGGATGGCACAGATACGCAGTATTTT
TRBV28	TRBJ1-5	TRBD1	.	CASSSGGHQPQHF	TGTGCCAGCAGTTCAGGGGGCCATCAGCCCCAGCATTTT
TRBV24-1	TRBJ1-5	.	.	CATSDDESSTAQPQHF	TGTGCCACCAGTGATGATGAGAGCTCGACAGCTCAGCCCCAGCATTTT
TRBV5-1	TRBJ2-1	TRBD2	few	CASSPGLASPNEQFF	TGCGCCAGCAGCCCTGGACTAGCGAGTCCCAATGAGCAGTTCTTC
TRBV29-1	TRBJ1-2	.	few	CSVEKGSYGYTF	TGCAGCGTAGAAAAGGGCAGCTATGGCTACACCTTC
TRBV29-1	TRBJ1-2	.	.	CSVEDQGRNYGYTF	TGCAGCGTTGAAGATCAGGGCCGCAACTATGGCTACACCTTC
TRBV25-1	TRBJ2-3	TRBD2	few	CASSHQRGFTDTQYF	TGTGCCAGCAGCCATCAGCGGGGGTTCACAGATACGCAGTATTTT
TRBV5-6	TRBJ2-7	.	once	CASSISGPSSYEQYF	TGTGCCAGCAGCATTAGCGGACCGAGCTCCTACGAGCAGTACTTC
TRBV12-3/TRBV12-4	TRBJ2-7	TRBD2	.	CASRQEGAGAYEQYF	TGTGCCAGCAGACAAGAAGGAGCGGGAGCCTACGAGCAGTACTTC
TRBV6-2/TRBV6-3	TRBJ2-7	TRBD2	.	CASSYLGLAGDEQYF	TGTGCCAGCAGTTACTTGGGACTAGCGGGAGACGAGCAGTACTTC
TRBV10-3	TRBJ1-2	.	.	CAISEQDRLRVYGYTF	TGTGCCATCAGTGAGCAGGACAGACTTCGAGTATATGGCTACACCTTC
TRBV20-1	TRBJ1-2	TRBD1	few	CSARDTTGVVPYGYTF	TGCAGTGCTAGAGACACAACAGGGGTCGTCCCTTATGGCTACACCTTC
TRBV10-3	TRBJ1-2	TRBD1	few	CAIAPRDRKKYGYTF	TGTGCCATCGCCCCCCGGGACAGGAAGAAATATGGCTACACCTTC
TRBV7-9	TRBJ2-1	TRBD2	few	CASSLQLAGGLNEQFF	TGTGCCAGCAGCTTGCAACTAGCGGGAGGTCTCAATGAGCAGTTCTTC
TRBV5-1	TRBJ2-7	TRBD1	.	CASSLATGTGGCYEQYF	TGCGCCAGCAGCTTGGCCACGGGGACAGGGGGCTGCTACGAGCAGTACTTC
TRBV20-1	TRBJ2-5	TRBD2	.	CSGIGTSGPQETQYF	TGCAGTGGCATTGGGACTAGCGGACCACAAGAGACCCAGTACTTC
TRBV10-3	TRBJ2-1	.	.	CAISDSSFYNEQFF	TGTGCCATCAGTGACTCTAGTTTCTACAATGAGCAGTTCTTC
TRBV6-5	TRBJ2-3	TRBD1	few	CASISGGTGGTDTQYF	TGTGCCAGCATATCCGGAGGGACAGGGGGCACAGATACGCAGTATTTT
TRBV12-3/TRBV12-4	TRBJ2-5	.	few	CASRPTGPAETQYF	TGTGCCAGCAGACCCACGGGCCCTGCGGAGACCCAGTACTTC
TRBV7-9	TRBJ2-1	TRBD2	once	CASSAPSGTLFNEQFF	TGTGCCAGCAGCGCCCCTAGCGGGACCCTTTTTAATGAGCAGTTCTTC
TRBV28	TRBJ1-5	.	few	CASNLQGQWTQHF	TGTGCCAGCAACCTACAGGGTCAATGGACCCAGCATTTT
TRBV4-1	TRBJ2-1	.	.	CAFSRAGSTVDEQFF	TGCGCCTTCAGCAGGGCCGGGAGTACGGTCGATGAGCAGTTCTTC
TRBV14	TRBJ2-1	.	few	CASSTTNTLNEQFF	TGTGCCAGCAGCACCACTAATACATTGAATGAGCAGTTCTTC